This T cell receptor (beta chain) was found in a study of shared clonotypes between healthy human individuals. With respect to this clone: At one end, the junction sequence differs from germline, possibly due to a read error.

Clones were sequenced by immunoSEQ multiplex PCR, and TCRdb holds only the in-frame ones, with some missing. The data hold under 2,000,000 clones, with about 95% observed a single time. As defined, naive CD8 cells were CD45RO-negative and positively selected for CCR7, with terminally differentiated effector memory CD45RA+ cells excluded. The CDR3 consists of 12 residues. The V gene's germline CDR1 is SGHNT and CDR2 YENEEA. What was sequenced was naive CD8+ T cells sorted from blood. This chain links TRBV11-3 with TRBJ2-5; D unclear. This receptor was identified in a man aged 18 to 29 in good health. CDR3 residues: CASSLGSATIHF. Written as DNA, the CDR3 is TGTGCCAGCAGCTTAGGTTCAGCTACGATACACTTC.